These 19 T cell receptor beta chains were all obtained from the same sample, sequenced in a study of T cell responses to AZD1222 COVID-19 vaccine. Generated by immunoSEQ multiplex PCR, the TCRdb table keeps only in-frame clones and is missing some. This table has some 150,000 clones, about 89% appearing once. The specimen comprised peripheral blood, sampled on day 0 of AZD1222 vaccination. These receptors were taken from an adult in good health.

The rearrangement joins TRBV6-5 to TRBJ1-5, with D maybe TRBD1 (6 bases). V was cut by 4 bases and J by 0 bases, with 7 bases left in between. The CDR3 length is 14 residues. The germline gives CDR1 MNHEY, CDR2 SVGAGI. For the CDR3, the DNA is TGTGCCAGCAGTTCGACAGGTAGCAATCAGCCCCAGCATTTT. It is translated as CASSSTGSNQPQHF.

The CDR3 DNA sequence: TGTGCCAGCAGCTTGGGGCCTATGAACACTGAAGCTTTCTTT. As protein: CASSLGPMNTEAFF. This chain links TRBV5-4 with TRBJ1-1; D is unclear. This CDR3 contains 14 residues. Trimming removed 0 bases at V and 0 bases at J, with 6 bases between. Germline lookup yields CDR1 SGHNT and CDR2 YYREEE (reference sequence).

The chain employs TRBV11-1 and TRBJ1-1; TRBD1 is a possible D gene (6 bases). Germline values: CDR1 SGHAT, CDR2 FQDESV (reference sequence). CDR3 length: 15 residues. V was cut by 5 bases and J by 1 base, with 14 bases left in between. The CDR3 reads CASSREWGQNTEAFF. In nucleotides, the CDR3 is TGTGCCAGCAGCCGGGAATGGGGGCAGAACACTGAAGCTTTCTTT.

The rearrangement links TRBV9 to TRBJ2-1; D possibly corresponds to TRBD2 (6 bases). V was clipped by 0 bases and J by 4 bases, with 11 bases between them. This CDR3 comprises 15 residues. Looked up from germline, CDR1 is SGDLS and CDR2 is YYNGEE. CDR3: CASSVETGGYNEQFF. CDR3 in DNA: TGTGCCAGCAGCGTAGAAACAGGAGGGTACAATGAGCAGTTCTTC.

The rearrangement links TRBV6-5 to TRBJ1-1; D gene ambiguous. From germline, CDR1 is MNHEY and CDR2 SVGAGI. The CDR3 extends over 14 amino acids. V was trimmed by 0 bases and J by 2 bases, leaving 7 bases between them. CDR3 in amino acids: CASSYSSVNTEAFF. The CDR3 nucleotides read TGTGCCAGCAGTTACTCGAGCGTAAACACTGAAGCTTTCTTT.

This clone was counted once. V is TRBV3-1 (or the pseudogene TRBV3-2) and J is TRBJ1-4; perhaps TRBD1 as D (5 bases). Germline CDR1 is LGHDT and CDR2 is YNNKEL (reference sequence). V gave up 5 bases and J gave up 7 bases, with 11 bases separating them. This CDR3 contains 13 residues. CDR3 sequence (DNA): TGTGCCAGCAGCTTACGAAGGGGTGAAAAACTGTTTTTT. Amino acid sequence: CASSLRRGEKLFF.

A single count supports this clone. J is TRBJ1-1 and V is TRBV4-2; a weak D match, TRBD1 (6 bases). The CDR3 spans 15 residues. The V end was cut by 2 bases, the J end by 5 bases, with 15 bases between. Germline V gives CDR1 LGHNA, CDR2 YNFKEQ. In DNA, the CDR3 is TGTGCCAGCAGCCAAACAAAGGACAGTTTGACTGAAGCTTTCTTT. Translation: CASSQTKDSLTEAFF.

J is TRBJ2-1 and V is TRBV6-2 or TRBV6-3, with D maybe TRBD2 (6 bases). There are 16 residues in the CDR3. V was cut by 5 bases and J by 6 bases, with 20 bases left in between. Germline-derived CDR1 and CDR2 are MNHEY and SVGEGT. Here the CDR3 reads CASSVPGTSSGNEQFF. CDR3 bases: TGTGCCAGCAGTGTACCGGGGACTTCGTCGGGCAATGAGCAGTTCTTC.

The CDR3: CASSGGTGFTYEQYF. The DNA of the CDR3 is TGTGCCAGCAGCGGCGGGACAGGGTTTACCTACGAGCAGTACTTC. The rearrangement uses TRBV9 and TRBJ2-7; 9 bases match TRBD1. The length of the CDR3 is 15 residues. J lost 2 bases, V lost 3 bases, and 6 bases had no gene match. Germline CDR1 is SGDLS and CDR2 is YYNGEE.

V gene TRBV21-1 combines with J gene TRBJ1-3. TRBV21-1 is a pseudogene segment. This CDR3 spans 14 amino acids. The CDR3 DNA is TGTGCCAGCAGCAACATACCCTCTGGAAACACCATATATTTT. Its protein is CASSNIPSGNTIYF.

J is TRBJ1-4 and V is TRBV2; 7 bases fit TRBD1. Trimming at V came to 4 bases and at J to 4 bases, leaving 6 bases not matched to a gene. The CDR3 has 15 amino acids. Germline CDR1 SNHLY, CDR2 FYNNEI. The CDR3 loop reads CASSASTGRNEKLFF. DNA for the CDR3: TGTGCCAGCAGTGCTTCGACAGGGCGTAATGAAAAACTGTTTTTT.

The chain couples TRBV4-2 to TRBJ2-3; D gene unclear. V was cut by 1 base and J by 6 bases, with 8 bases left in between. Germline V CDR1 and CDR2: LGHNA, YNFKEQ. This CDR3 is 13 amino acids long. DNA of the CDR3: TGTGCCAGCAGCCAAGTACTGATTGATACGCAGTATTTT. Residues: CASSQVLIDTQYF.

Here the CDR3 DNA reads TGTGCCAGCAGCCAAGATAAGGGGACTAGCAGGAACATTCAGTACTTC. Amino acids: CASSQDKGTSRNIQYF. The V call is TRBV3-1 (or the pseudogene TRBV3-2), the J call TRBJ2-4; 9 nucleotides line up with TRBD2. Germline V gene sequence: CDR1 LGHDT, CDR2 YNNKEL (reference sequence). This CDR3 contains 16 residues. The trim removed 0 bases at V and 7 bases at J, leaving 7 bases unmatched.

This clone was counted a single time. The rearrangement links TRBV7-2 to TRBJ2-1; 7 positions agree with TRBD2. The CDR3 runs 15 residues. In germline, CDR1 is SGHTA, CDR2 FQGNSA. The junction had 9 bases not matched to a gene; V was cut back by 3 bases and J by 7 bases. CDR3 in amino acids: CASSFGGRPRNEQFF. In nucleotides, the CDR3 is TGTGCCAGCAGCTTTGGCGGGAGACCCAGGAATGAGCAGTTCTTC.

The chain recombines TRBV2 with TRBJ1-1; D is perhaps TRBD1 (5 bases). Trimming took off 9 bases at V and 2 bases at J, with 16 bases between the two ends. CDR3 length: 14 residues. Germline V gene sequence: CDR1 SNHLY, CDR2 FYNNEI. In DNA form, the CDR3 reads TGTGCCAGAAGCCCAGACAGAATAAACACTGAAGCTTTCTTT. Translating it yields CARSPDRINTEAFF.

The genes are TRBV18 and TRBJ2-2; perhaps D is TRBD1 or TRBD2 (5 bases each). Germline V gene data show CDR1 as KGHSH and CDR2 as LQKENI. Trimming removed 1 base from V and 4 bases from J, with 10 bases in between. The length of the CDR3 is 15 residues. CDR3 coding DNA: TGTGCCAGCTCACCACAGCCAGGGACCACCGGGGAGCTGTTTTTT. Protein sequence: CASSPQPGTTGELFF.

The chain combines TRBV3-1 (or the pseudogene TRBV3-2) with TRBJ2-1; 9 nucleotides match TRBD2. In germline, CDR1 is LGHDT, CDR2 YNNKEL (reference sequence). J lost 9 bases, V lost 2 bases, and 8 bases had no gene match. This CDR3 has 15 residues. The CDR3 DNA reads TGTGCCAGCAGCCAAAACTTAGCGGGGGTGGGTGAGCAGTTCTTC. Encoded protein: CASSQNLAGVGEQFF.

This clone was recorded once. This sequence joins TRBV6-5 and TRBJ2-6; D remains ambiguous. The CDR3 contains 15 residues. The germline V and J ends were trimmed by 6 bases and 0 bases, with 9 bases remaining between them. Germline lookup yields CDR1 MNHEY and CDR2 SVGAGI. CDR3 residues: CASRRGDSGANVLTF. The CDR3 DNA reads as TGTGCCAGCAGACGAGGAGACTCTGGGGCCAACGTCCTGACTTTC.

The chain combines TRBV9 with TRBJ2-3; D unresolved. The CDR3 is 14 residues long. The germline gives CDR1 SGDLS, CDR2 YYNGEE. The ends were cut back, 3 bases at V and 0 bases at J, with 8 bases in the middle. The CDR3: CASSGALSTDTQYF. CDR3 sequence (DNA): TGTGCCAGCAGCGGAGCCCTTAGCACAGATACGCAGTATTTT.